This T cell receptor beta chain was found in a study of shared clonotypes between healthy human individuals. TCRdb keeps only in-frame clones here, not all; method: immunoSEQ multiplex PCR. The table lists more than 2,000,000 clones, 93% of them singletons, with about 0.41% in the top ten. As to this clone: This CDR3 is also generated by other DNA sequences in the sample.

Germline V CDR1 and CDR2: KGHSH, LQKENI. This CDR3 is 14 amino acids long. V was shortened by 1 base and J by 3 bases, with 8 bases between the two germline ends. The sequenced sample was naive CD4+ T cells from PBMCs. The sample's subset: CD45RA+ positively selected. The TCR was taken from a man younger than 35 in good health. Some clones in this sample may be carry-over from other donors' samples. This chain links TRBV18 with TRBJ2-3, with D tentatively TRBD2 (6 bases). CDR3 residues: CASSPRAGTDTQYF. CDR3 in DNA: TGTGCCAGCTCACCACGGGCGGGGACAGATACGCAGTATTTT.